The T cell receptor beta chain under discussion was sequenced for a study of OX40 agonist ivuxolimab in advanced cancers. Study outcomes and limitations: In general, CD8+ T cells held more expanded clones than CD4+ did, on average. Clonal expansion was seen in CD4+ and CD8+ blood T cells by week 6 at 0.1 to 3.0 mg/kg. Researchers did not determine the expanded peripheral T cells' antigen specificity.

Method: immunoSEQ multiplex PCR; TCRdb's copy keeps in-frame clones and lacks some. The data show 70,000 to 85,000 clones, roughly nine tenths seen once. As concerns this clone: Antigen unknown.

This CDR3 has 15 residues. Germline V gene data show CDR1 as SGHRS and CDR2 as YFSETQ. Trimming took 4 bases from V and 3 from J; bases not matched to a gene: 8. This sequence originates from an adult with an advanced solid tumor such as melanoma, head and neck, liver or kidney cancer. This specimen was CD4+ or CD8+ T cells sorted from blood, taken in a trial of the OX40 agonist ivuxolimab. The rearrangement links TRBV5-1 to TRBJ1-2; 8 bases fit TRBD1. The CDR3 spells CASSQRTGNDYGYTF. Written as DNA, the CDR3 is TGCGCCAGCAGCCAACGGACAGGGAATGACTATGGCTACACCTTC.